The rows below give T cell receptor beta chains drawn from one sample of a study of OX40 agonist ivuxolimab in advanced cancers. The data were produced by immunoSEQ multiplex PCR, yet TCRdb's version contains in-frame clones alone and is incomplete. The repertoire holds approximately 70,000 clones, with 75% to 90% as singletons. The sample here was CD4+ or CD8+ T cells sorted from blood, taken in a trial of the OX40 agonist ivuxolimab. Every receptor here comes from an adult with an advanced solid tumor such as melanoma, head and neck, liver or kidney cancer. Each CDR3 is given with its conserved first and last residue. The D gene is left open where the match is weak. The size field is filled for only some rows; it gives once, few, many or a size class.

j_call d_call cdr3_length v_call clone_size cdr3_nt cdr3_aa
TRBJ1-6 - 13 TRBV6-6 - TGTGCCAGCAGTGGAGGACGTAATTCACCCCTCCACTTT CASSGGRNSPLHF
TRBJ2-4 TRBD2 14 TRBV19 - TGTGCCAGTAGTATAGCCAGCGGGAGGAACATTCAGTACTTC CASSIASGRNIQYF
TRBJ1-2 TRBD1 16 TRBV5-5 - TGTGCCAGCAGCTTAGCTGACAGGGAAGCTAACTATGGCTACACCTTC CASSLADREANYGYTF
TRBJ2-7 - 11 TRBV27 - TGTGCCAGCAGTTACGGTTACGAGCAGTACTTC CASSYGYEQYF
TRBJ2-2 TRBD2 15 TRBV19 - TGTGCCAGTAGCCGGGGGGATCCGAACACCGGGGAGCTGTTTTTT CASSRGDPNTGELFF
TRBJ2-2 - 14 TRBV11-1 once TGTGCCAGCAGCCCACGGAGGGCCGGCGGGGAGCTGTTTTTT CASSPRRAGGELFF
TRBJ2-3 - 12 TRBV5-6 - TGTGCCAGCAGCCATAGGGCAGATACGCAGTATTTT CASSHRADTQYF
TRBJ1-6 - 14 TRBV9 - TGTGCCAGCAGCGTAGGTGACGTCAATTCACCCCTCCACTTT CASSVGDVNSPLHF
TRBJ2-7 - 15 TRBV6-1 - TGTGCCAGCAGTGTAGAAGCGGGTCCCACCTACGAGCAGTACTTC CASSVEAGPTYEQYF
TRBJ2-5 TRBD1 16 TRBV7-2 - TGTGCCAGCAGCCCCTCTTTCAGGACAGGGCAGGAGACCCAGTACTTC CASSPSFRTGQETQYF
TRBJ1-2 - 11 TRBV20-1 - TGCAGTGCTATCGAGGGATATGGCTACACCTTC CSAIEGYGYTF
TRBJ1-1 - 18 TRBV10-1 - TGCGCCAGCAGTGGGAGTAACAGGGACCCCTCCATGAACACTGAAGCTTTCTTT CASSGSNRDPSMNTEAFF
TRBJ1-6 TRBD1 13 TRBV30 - TGTGCCTGGAGTGAGGGGGCGCGCTCACCCCTCCACTTT CAWSEGARSPLHF
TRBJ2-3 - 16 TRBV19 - TGTGCCAGTAGTATAGATCTGGGATCTAGCACAGATACGCAGTATTTT CASSIDLGSSTDTQYF
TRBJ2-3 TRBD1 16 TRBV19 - TGTGCCAGTAGTAGTCCCCGACAGGGGCGCACAGATACGCAGTATTTT CASSSPRQGRTDTQYF
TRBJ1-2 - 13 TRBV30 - TGTGCCTGGAGTGTATGGGGAGGCTATGGCTACACCTTC CAWSVWGGYGYTF
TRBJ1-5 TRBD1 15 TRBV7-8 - TGTGCCAGCAGCCCCCGGGACAGGTTCGATCAGCCCCAGCATTTT CASSPRDRFDQPQHF
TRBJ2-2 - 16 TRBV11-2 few TGTGCCAGCAGCGAGAGACAGGACTTGAACACCGGGGAGCTGTTTTTT CASSERQDLNTGELFF
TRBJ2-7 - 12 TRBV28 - TGTGCCAGCAGTTTAGAGAGCTACGAGCAGTACTTC CASSLESYEQYF
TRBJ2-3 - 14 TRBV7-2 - TGTGCCAGCAGCTCACTAGTGTTGACAGATACGCAGTATTTT CASSSLVLTDTQYF
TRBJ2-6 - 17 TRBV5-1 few TGCGCCAGCAGCCCCGCGCTCTGGGGGGCTGGGGCCAACGTCCTGACTTTC CASSPALWGAGANVLTF
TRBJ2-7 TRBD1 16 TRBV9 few TGTGCCAGCAGCGTAGGAGACACAGGGGTTCGCTACGAGCAGTACTTC CASSVGDTGVRYEQYF
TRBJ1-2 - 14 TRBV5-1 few TGCGCCAGCAGCTTGGAAGGGGGTAACTATGGCTACACCTTC CASSLEGGNYGYTF
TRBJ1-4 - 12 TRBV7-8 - TGTGCCAGCAGCTCTTACAATGAAAAACTGTTTTTT CASSSYNEKLFF
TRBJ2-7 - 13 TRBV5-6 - TGTGCCAGCAGCTTGGGGCATCGCTACGAGCAGTACTTC CASSLGHRYEQYF
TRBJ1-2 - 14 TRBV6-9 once TGTGCCAGCAGCTACCCCGACGGTCACTATGGCTACACCTTC CASSYPDGHYGYTF
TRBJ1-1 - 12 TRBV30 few TGTGCCTGGAGTGTACCCAACACTGAAGCTTTCTTT CAWSVPNTEAFF
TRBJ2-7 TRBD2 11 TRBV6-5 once TGTGCCAGCAGTTCGGGGGGTCAGCAGTACTTC CASSSGGQQYF
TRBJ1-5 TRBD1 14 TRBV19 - TGTGCCAGTAAGAGCAGGGGGCTAGATCAGCCCCAGCATTTT CASKSRGLDQPQHF
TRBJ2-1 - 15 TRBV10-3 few TGTGCCATCAGTGCAGGAACAGGCGCCTACAATGAGCAGTTCTTC CAISAGTGAYNEQFF
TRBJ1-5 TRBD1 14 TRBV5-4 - TGTGCCAGCAGCTTGGGACAGGGCGGTCAGCCCCAGCATTTT CASSLGQGGQPQHF